This T cell receptor (beta chain) was observed in a study of CD8+ T cells in alopecia areata. The overall study: The study gave treated patients oral tofacitinib at 5 to 10 mg twice daily. Regarding the study as a whole: While tofacitinib was given, many expanded lesional clones persisted in scalp and blood. For patients receiving tofacitinib, scalp clonality and expanded CD8+ clones among the top 100 significantly decreased.

RNA extraction was followed by reverse transcription into cDNA, which acted as the sequencing template. Libraries were prepared by immunoSEQ multiplex PCR; TCRdb keeps only in-frame clonotypes and omits some of them. This sample has roughly 200,000 clones, with around three fifths found just once. On this clone itself: Its specificity is unknown.

The treatment is: oral pan-JAK inhibitor, 5-10 mg twice daily. The sequencing used CD8+ T cells sorted from blood, collected at week 24, from a patient treated with tofacitinib. The TCR originated in a human donor with alopecia areata.

CDR3 sequence (DNA): TGTGCCAGCAGTTTCGATATCACAGATACGCAGTATTTT. This sequence encodes CASSFDITDTQYF. The chain couples TRBV27 to TRBJ2-3; no clear D. Trimming removed 3 bases from V and 2 bases from J, with 6 bases in between. Germline V CDR1 and CDR2: MNHEY, SMNVEV (reference sequence). The CDR3 length is 13 residues.